This T cell receptor beta chain was captured by sequencing in a study of T cell responses to AZD1222 COVID-19 vaccine (dated by TCRdb to about 2021). About the full investigation: AZD1222 recipients given second doses at about 4 weeks or at about 12 weeks were pooled, since spike-specific TCR depth and breadth were not found to differ between the two schedules. A total of 233 trial participants underwent TCR sequencing, of whom some 210 received two doses of AZD1222 and about 25 received two doses of the MenACWY control vaccine. Trial participants were enrolled by age into subgroups of 18-55, 56-69 and 70-plus years, and about 150, 27 and 61 TCR-sequenced participants, respectively, were included in these subgroups. Points the paper makes about the study in general: Because no samples from the day 14 peak response were available, repertoires could be characterized only after the peak T cell response. The whole spike protein was spanned by vaccine-associated CD4 TCRs, and dominant responses were seen in regions 160-218 and 743-854. Most participants were white British and females outnumbered males, and the authors suggested that clonal diversity may have been underestimated. Conclusions about previously exposed vaccinees are limited, since just a handful of AZD1222 recipients were seropositive for SARS-CoV-2 at baseline. Epitopes outside the regions mutated in the B.1.351 and B.1.1.7 variants were reportedly recognized by nearly half of the unique spike-specific TCRs. The 56-69-year group was small, and its depth increase did not reach significance, likely because of low power. After two AZD1222 doses, spike-specific TCR breadth and depth were significantly higher than at day 0 and than in MenACWY recipients.

Regarding this clone: This clone's antigen is unknown. No much larger clonotype is one base removed from it; base qualities were not supplied.

The time point label here, explained by the study, means: baseline before first vaccination. The vaccinee samples were drawn from two UK trials, COV001 and COV002, one of which was a single-blind randomized controlled phase 2/3 trial testing AZD1222 (ChAdOx1 nCoV-19) in healthy adults. Trial participant PBMC samples were collected at day 0 and day 28 after the second dose for TCRbeta chain sequencing. The CDR3 regions of human TCRbeta chains were analyzed by immunosequencing. In the original analysis: Repertoire TCRs were checked for matches against a reference library of SARS-CoV-2-specific TCRs that had been generated using the MIRA antigen-specificity platform. Breadth meant the fraction of unique TCRs that were SARS-CoV-2-associated, whereas depth meant the fraction of total T cells that were SARS-CoV-2-associated. Using the MIRA data, every spike-specific TCR was mapped to the spike region that the TCR reacted to and assigned to either a CD4 or a CD8 class. Log10-transformed breadth and depth values were compared by one-way ANOVA with Sidak's multiple comparisons tests. The clones in this table, taken by TCRdb from immuneACCESS, are in-frame only. Not every clone is retained; where verified, under half of the shortfall comes from an unresolved V gene, and the cause of the rest is unknown. D and trimming come from the DNA, and the V and J calls and clone size come from that table. The sample profile shows 90,000 to 150,000 clones; 85% to 90% of them were found once. The ten largest clones represent around 8% of the sample.

The germline ends are 15 bases apart after V is trimmed by 6 bases and J by 0 bases. The germline V gene sets CDR1 to KGHSH and CDR2 to LQKENI. The CDR3 numbers 15 residues from cysteine through phenylalanine. Only the CDR3 region is kept as DNA, spanning 45 bases read in frame from base 1. The sequence was collected from an adult in good health. Specimen: peripheral blood, collected on day 0 of AZD1222 vaccination. In this chain, TRBV18 is recombined with TRBJ2-7, and perhaps TRBD1 as D gene, on 5 matching bases. Here is the DNA: TGTGCCAGCTCCCACCAGGACATGCTCTCCTACGAGCAGTACTTC. The resulting protein is CASSHQDMLSYEQYF.